This is a list of T cell receptor beta chains from one sample in a study of technical replicates of blood from several donors. Produced via immunoSEQ multiplex PCR; TCRdb's table is partial and in-frame only. The data hold about 75,000 clones, with around 97% observed a single time. The sequenced material came from T cells isolated from PBMCs. The receptors here all came from a human donor in good health. CDR3s include the opening cysteine and the closing phenylalanine or tryptophan. The D gene is left open where the match is weak. A clone size is listed for some rows: how often the clone was seen (once, few, many), or a class if it is expanded.

v_gene	abundance	j_gene	d_gene	CDR3nt	CDR3aa
TRBV11-2	NA	TRBJ2-1	TRBD2	TGTGCCAGCAGGGAGACTAGCGGCAAGCAGTTCTTC	CASRETSGKQFF
TRBV5-1	NA	TRBJ2-3	NA	TGCGCCAGCAGCTCTTACGCCTTTAGAGGTACCCCAGATACGCAGTATTTT	CASSSYAFRGTPDTQYF
TRBV12-5	NA	TRBJ2-7	TRBD2	TGTGCTAGTGGTTTGGCCACCAAACAGGGACTAGCGGACTCCTACGAGCAGTACTTC	CASGLATKQGLADSYEQYF
TRBV4-1	NA	TRBJ2-1	TRBD2	TGCGCCAGCAGCCAAGGGAGGGCGAGCGGGAGGGCTGGGAATGAGCAGTTCTTC	CASSQGRASGRAGNEQFF
TRBV9	NA	TRBJ1-1	TRBD1	TGTGCCAGCAGCGTCACAGGGGGAAATGAGGCTTTCTTT	CASSVTGGNEAFF
TRBV11-2	NA	TRBJ2-1	TRBD2	TGTGCCAGCAGCCTAATAGCGGGAGCACCCTACAATGAGCAGTTCTTC	CASSLIAGAPYNEQFF
TRBV6-6	NA	TRBJ1-3	NA	TGTGCCAGCAGTTATTTTCCCGGGACACCAAAGAACACCATATATTTT	CASSYFPGTPKNTIYF
TRBV6-4	NA	TRBJ1-2	NA	TGTGCCAGCAGTGTGGAGGGGCAGGGTTATGGCTACACCTTC	CASSVEGQGYGYTF
TRBV7-9	NA	TRBJ1-5	NA	TGTGCCAGCAGCTTGGGAGTGGGTCAGCCCCAGCATTTT	CASSLGVGQPQHF
TRBV7-9	NA	TRBJ2-2	NA	TGTGCCAGCAGCTTACTCCTCGGGGAGCTGTTTTTT	CASSLLLGELFF
TRBV11-3	NA	TRBJ2-7	NA	TGTGCCAGCAGCTTAGACGGAATTGGGAGCGAGCAGTACTTC	CASSLDGIGSEQYF
TRBV5-8	NA	TRBJ2-7	TRBD1	TGTGCCAGCAGCCATCCCCGGGACAGGCCCTTCTACGAGCAGTACTTC	CASSHPRDRPFYEQYF
TRBV27	NA	TRBJ1-2	NA	TGTGCCAGCAGTTTTCAGGGTAGGGACTATGGCTACACCTTC	CASSFQGRDYGYTF
TRBV2	NA	TRBJ2-1	NA	TGTGCCAGCACTAAGCAGGGACTTTACAATGAGCAGTTCTTC	CASTKQGLYNEQFF
TRBV7-2	NA	TRBJ2-2	NA	TGTGCCAGCAGCACGATCCGGACTCTCGCCGGGGAGCTGTTTTTT	CASSTIRTLAGELFF
TRBV5-1	once	TRBJ1-4	NA	TGCGCCAGCAGTGTCGGGAGAGTTAATGAAAAACTGTTTTTT	CASSVGRVNEKLFF
TRBV6-5	NA	TRBJ1-2	NA	TGTGCCAGCAGTCGGGACTCAAGCTATGGCTACACCTTC	CASSRDSSYGYTF
TRBV4-1	NA	TRBJ2-7	NA	TGCGCCAGCAGCCATCCATCTCCCGGACAGTCCTACGAGCAGTACTTC	CASSHPSPGQSYEQYF
TRBV19	NA	TRBJ1-1	NA	TGTGCCAGTAGTATCGGACAGAGAAACACTGAAGCTTTCTTT	CASSIGQRNTEAFF
TRBV7-2	NA	TRBJ2-3	TRBD2	TGTGCCAGCAGCTTACGATACAGCGGGAGGGCCTTCACAGATACGCAGTATTTT	CASSLRYSGRAFTDTQYF
TRBV27	NA	TRBJ1-1	NA	TGTGCCAGCAGGGTGGGGGGGCTCAGTGAAGCTTTCTTT	CASRVGGLSEAFF
TRBV11-2	NA	TRBJ2-3	TRBD2	TGTGCCAGCAGCTTTAGCGGGAGGGCGGATACGCAGTATTTT	CASSFSGRADTQYF
TRBV9	NA	TRBJ2-7	TRBD1	TGTGCCAGCAGCCCAGGGGGTATCGCCTACGAGCAGTACTTC	CASSPGGIAYEQYF
TRBV5-1	NA	TRBJ1-1	TRBD1	TGCGCCAGCAGCTTAGCAGGACAGGGCGAAGCTTTCTTT	CASSLAGQGEAFF
TRBV4-3	NA	TRBJ2-7	TRBD1	TGCGCCAGCAGCCAAGAGACAGGGGGCTACGAGCAGTACTTC	CASSQETGGYEQYF
TRBV28	NA	TRBJ2-5	TRBD2	TGTGCCAGCAGTCCCCTCTCTAGCGGAATATACCAAGAGACCCAGTACTTC	CASSPLSSGIYQETQYF
TRBV19	NA	TRBJ2-7	TRBD2	TGTGCCAGTAGTATTGGCGGGGGACCCTACGAGCAGTACTTC	CASSIGGGPYEQYF
TRBV5-1	NA	TRBJ1-1	TRBD1	TGCGCCAGCAGCTTGGTCGGGGACAGGGGAGGTGGGACTGAAGCTTTCTTT	CASSLVGDRGGGTEAFF
TRBV29-1	NA	TRBJ1-2	TRBD1	TGCAGCGTTGATGGGACAGGGGATAAACAAAACTATGGCTACACCTTC	CSVDGTGDKQNYGYTF
TRBV7-2	once	TRBJ2-7	NA	TGTGCCAGCAGCTTAGCTCTAGTTACCTACGAGCAGTACTTC	CASSLALVTYEQYF
TRBV4-2	NA	TRBJ2-1	NA	TGTGCCAGCAGCCAAGATCCTACCGCGGAGGCGTACAATGAGCAGTTCTTC	CASSQDPTAEAYNEQFF
TRBV20-1	NA	TRBJ2-1	NA	TGCAGTGCTCCCAAACTCAATGAGCAGTTCTTC	CSAPKLNEQFF
TRBV11-2	NA	TRBJ2-7	NA	TGTGCCAGCAGCTTAGGGGCGTCAGGGTTCGGCGAGCAGTACTTC	CASSLGASGFGEQYF
TRBV19	NA	TRBJ2-3	TRBD1	TGTGCCAGTAGCGAACGAGGACAGGGGGCCACAGATACGCAGTATTTT	CASSERGQGATDTQYF
TRBV9	NA	TRBJ2-1	TRBD2	TGTGCCAGCAGCGTAGGAGGAGCGGGGGTCTACAATGAGCAGTTCTTC	CASSVGGAGVYNEQFF
TRBV7-9	once	TRBJ2-7	TRBD1	TGTGCCAGCAGGGAGACAGGGTCCGACGAGCAGTACTTC	CASRETGSDEQYF
TRBV20-1	NA	TRBJ1-2	NA	TGCAGTGGGCCGGGTGACGGTGGCTACACCTTC	CSGPGDGGYTF
TRBV21-1	NA	TRBJ1-5	NA	TGTGCCAGCAGCCCCCTACAGCCCCAGCATTTT	CASSPLQPQHF
TRBV11-3	once	TRBJ2-2	NA	TGTGCCAGCAGCCCTCAGACGTTGCAGGGGGGGGAGCTGTTTTTT	CASSPQTLQGGELFF
TRBV29-1	NA	TRBJ1-1	NA	TGCAGCGTTGAGGTCGGGGGGGACACTGAAGCTTTCTTT	CSVEVGGDTEAFF
TRBV7-9	NA	TRBJ1-2	NA	TGTGCCAGCAGCTTAGTTCAGGATCCTTCCTATGGCTACACCTTC	CASSLVQDPSYGYTF
TRBV7-7	NA	TRBJ2-1	NA	TGTGCCAGCAGCTTCCACGTTAGCTCCTACAATGAGCAGTTCTTC	CASSFHVSSYNEQFF
TRBV6-1	NA	TRBJ2-7	NA	TGTGCCAGCAGTGAGTCTCGAGACTTTAACGAGCAGTACTTC	CASSESRDFNEQYF
TRBV2	NA	TRBJ2-3	TRBD1	TGTGCCAGCGTAGGGACAGATAGCACAGATACGCAGTATTTT	CASVGTDSTDTQYF
TRBV27	NA	TRBJ2-7	TRBD1	TGTGCCAGCGGGGCCGGGACAGGGCCTCGCTACGAGCAGTACTTC	CASGAGTGPRYEQYF
TRBV15	NA	TRBJ1-2	NA	TGTGCCACCAGCCGATACTTAGGGGAAGACTACACCTTC	CATSRYLGEDYTF
TRBV5-4	NA	TRBJ2-1	TRBD2	TGTGCCAGCAGCTCTTCCTGGACTAGCGGGGGTGGTGAGCAGTTCTTC	CASSSSWTSGGGEQFF
TRBV27	NA	TRBJ1-1	NA	TGTGCCACTTCGCCACTGGGAGTTGTCACTGAAGCTTTCTTT	CATSPLGVVTEAFF
TRBV19	NA	TRBJ1-2	TRBD1	TGTGCCAGTAGGGAGGGACAGGTCCCCCACTATGGCTACACCTTC	CASREGQVPHYGYTF